These T cell receptor beta chains were read from a single sample in a study of PD-L1 blockade in urothelial cancer. Produced via immunoSEQ multiplex PCR; TCRdb's table is partial and in-frame only. There are tens of thousands of clones in the sample; around 87% occur only once, and roughly 10% lies in the top ten. The sample was PBMCs, taken around atezolizumab (anti-PD-L1) treatment. These receptor sequences come from a man in his sixties with urothelial cancer. Both conserved end residues are part of each CDR3. Fields, in order: clone size, J gene, D gene, V gene, CDR3 DNA, CDR3 protein. A D gene is named only where the DNA matches it firmly. Size tells how often a clone was seen (once, few, many) or the class of an expanded clone, and some rows leave it out.

clone_size: once; j_call: TRBJ1-1; d_call: TRBD1; v_call: TRBV29-1; cdr3_nt: TGCAGCGTTGAAGGCACGGGACAGGGGGGACCTGAAGCTTTCTTT; cdr3_aa: CSVEGTGQGGPEAFF
clone_size: NA; j_call: TRBJ1-3; d_call: NA; v_call: TRBV19; cdr3_nt: TGTGCCACATCCCGCGCAGGGGTGGCTGGAAACACCATATATTTT; cdr3_aa: CATSRAGVAGNTIYF
clone_size: NA; j_call: TRBJ2-1; d_call: TRBD2; v_call: TRBV19; cdr3_nt: TGTGCCAGTACCCCGGGACTAACCAGAGACAATGAGCAGTTCTTC; cdr3_aa: CASTPGLTRDNEQFF
clone_size: NA; j_call: TRBJ2-7; d_call: NA; v_call: TRBV15; cdr3_nt: TGTGCCACCAGCCCTAGATCCTCTGCAGGGGGGATCTACGAGCAGTACTTC; cdr3_aa: CATSPRSSAGGIYEQYF
clone_size: NA; j_call: TRBJ1-2; d_call: TRBD1; v_call: TRBV2; cdr3_nt: TGTGCCAGCAGCGAGCTGGGGACAGATGGCTATGGCTACACCTTC; cdr3_aa: CASSELGTDGYGYTF
clone_size: once; j_call: TRBJ1-2; d_call: TRBD1; v_call: TRBV4-2; cdr3_nt: TGTGCCAGCAGCCAAGATCGGGGACAGGGTGGTACCTTC; cdr3_aa: CASSQDRGQGGTF
clone_size: NA; j_call: TRBJ1-2; d_call: TRBD1; v_call: TRBV11-3; cdr3_nt: TGTGCCAGCAGCCCCGGGGGGACAGGGACGAATGGCTACACCTTC; cdr3_aa: CASSPGGTGTNGYTF
clone_size: NA; j_call: TRBJ1-2; d_call: TRBD1; v_call: TRBV30; cdr3_nt: TGTGCCTGGAGTCAGACAGGGCCTAGGGCTGGCTACACCTTC; cdr3_aa: CAWSQTGPRAGYTF
clone_size: NA; j_call: TRBJ2-2; d_call: TRBD1; v_call: TRBV27; cdr3_nt: TGTGCCAGCAGTTCCGGGACAGGGCGAGTCACCGGGGAGCTGTTTTTT; cdr3_aa: CASSSGTGRVTGELFF
clone_size: NA; j_call: TRBJ2-5; d_call: TRBD2; v_call: TRBV5-1; cdr3_nt: TGCGCCAGCAGCGACCGGACTAGCGGGGGACCATACCAAGAGACCCAGTACTTC; cdr3_aa: CASSDRTSGGPYQETQYF
clone_size: NA; j_call: TRBJ2-3; d_call: NA; v_call: TRBV5-1; cdr3_nt: TGCGCCAGCAGCTTGGAGCGGAGCACAGATACGCAGTATTTT; cdr3_aa: CASSLERSTDTQYF
clone_size: few; j_call: TRBJ1-1; d_call: NA; v_call: TRBV7-9; cdr3_nt: TGTGCCAGCAGCTTACAGGGGAACACTGAAGCTTTCTTT; cdr3_aa: CASSLQGNTEAFF
clone_size: NA; j_call: TRBJ2-7; d_call: TRBD1; v_call: TRBV28; cdr3_nt: TGTGCCAGCAGTTACTGGGACAGGGGGTTATACGAGCAGTACTTC; cdr3_aa: CASSYWDRGLYEQYF
clone_size: NA; j_call: TRBJ1-2; d_call: NA; v_call: TRBV9; cdr3_nt: TGTGCCAGCAGCGTGTCGGACTCGGGGGGCTACACCTTC; cdr3_aa: CASSVSDSGGYTF
clone_size: once; j_call: TRBJ1-5; d_call: NA; v_call: TRBV7-9; cdr3_nt: TGTGCCAGCAGCTCCCTTGAGGGCCAGCCCCAGCATTTT; cdr3_aa: CASSSLEGQPQHF
clone_size: NA; j_call: TRBJ2-5; d_call: TRBD2; v_call: TRBV7-2; cdr3_nt: TGTGCCAGCAGTCCCCTAGGACTAGCCGACGGGACCCAGTACTTC; cdr3_aa: CASSPLGLADGTQYF
clone_size: NA; j_call: TRBJ2-5; d_call: TRBD1; v_call: TRBV11-3; cdr3_nt: TGTGCCAGCAGCTTAGTTTGGGACAGGCAAGAGACCCAGTACTTC; cdr3_aa: CASSLVWDRQETQYF
clone_size: once; j_call: TRBJ2-7; d_call: TRBD1; v_call: TRBV11-3; cdr3_nt: TGTGCCAGCAGCCACGGACAGGGAGCCTACGAGCAGTACTTC; cdr3_aa: CASSHGQGAYEQYF
clone_size: NA; j_call: TRBJ1-6; d_call: NA; v_call: TRBV25-1; cdr3_nt: TGTGCCAGCAGGGCATCCTCCTATAATTCACCCCTCCACTTT; cdr3_aa: CASRASSYNSPLHF
clone_size: NA; j_call: TRBJ2-7; d_call: NA; v_call: TRBV21-1; cdr3_nt: TGTGCCAGCAGCATCAAATCCGGGACAGGGGCCTACGAGCAGTACTTC; cdr3_aa: CASSIKSGTGAYEQYF
clone_size: NA; j_call: TRBJ2-4; d_call: TRBD1; v_call: TRBV7-8; cdr3_nt: TGTGCCAGCAGCGTCCGGGACAGGTCTAACATTCAGTACTTC; cdr3_aa: CASSVRDRSNIQYF
clone_size: NA; j_call: TRBJ2-3; d_call: TRBD2; v_call: TRBV4-3; cdr3_nt: TGCGCCAGCAGCCAAGATGAACTAGCGGGGGGCCCAGATACGCAGTATTTT; cdr3_aa: CASSQDELAGGPDTQYF
clone_size: NA; j_call: TRBJ1-3; d_call: NA; v_call: TRBV28; cdr3_nt: TGTGCCAGCAGTTTTCCCGGGACAACAGGAAACACCATATATTTT; cdr3_aa: CASSFPGTTGNTIYF
clone_size: NA; j_call: TRBJ2-2; d_call: TRBD1; v_call: TRBV7-2; cdr3_nt: TGTGCCAGCAGCCCTACGCCCGACAGGGCCACCGGGGAGCTGTTTTTT; cdr3_aa: CASSPTPDRATGELFF
clone_size: NA; j_call: TRBJ2-1; d_call: TRBD2; v_call: TRBV11-2; cdr3_nt: TGTGCCAGCAGCAACACGCTAGCGGGGGGGCGGGGTGAGCAGTTCTTC; cdr3_aa: CASSNTLAGGRGEQFF
clone_size: NA; j_call: TRBJ2-5; d_call: NA; v_call: TRBV15; cdr3_nt: TGTGCCACCAGCAGAGATAGGGGCGAGACCCAGTACTTC; cdr3_aa: CATSRDRGETQYF
clone_size: NA; j_call: TRBJ2-3; d_call: TRBD2; v_call: TRBV30; cdr3_nt: TGTGCCTGGAACTTTGAGGCCGGGGGGGCCGGAGATACGCAGTATTTT; cdr3_aa: CAWNFEAGGAGDTQYF
clone_size: NA; j_call: TRBJ2-3; d_call: NA; v_call: TRBV28; cdr3_nt: TGTGCCAGCAGTGATTGGACAGCTACTAGCACAGATACGCAGTATTTT; cdr3_aa: CASSDWTATSTDTQYF
clone_size: NA; j_call: TRBJ2-7; d_call: NA; v_call: TRBV28; cdr3_nt: TGTGCCAGCAGTTTCTTGGGGCTTGGAGCCTACGAGCAGTACTTC; cdr3_aa: CASSFLGLGAYEQYF
clone_size: NA; j_call: TRBJ2-3; d_call: TRBD1; v_call: TRBV25-1; cdr3_nt: TGTGCCATTAGGACAGGGGGCAACACAGATACGCAGTATTTT; cdr3_aa: CAIRTGGNTDTQYF
clone_size: NA; j_call: TRBJ2-3; d_call: TRBD2; v_call: TRBV13; cdr3_nt: TGTGCCAGCAGCTTGGGCGGGGGGGCCTCAGATACGCAGTATTTT; cdr3_aa: CASSLGGGASDTQYF
clone_size: NA; j_call: TRBJ2-7; d_call: TRBD2; v_call: TRBV30; cdr3_nt: TGTGCCTGCTCCACGGGGGGGGGCGAGCAGTACTTC; cdr3_aa: CACSTGGGEQYF
clone_size: NA; j_call: TRBJ1-3; d_call: NA; v_call: TRBV10-3; cdr3_nt: TGTGCCATCAGTCTACAGGCTGGAAACACCATATATTTT; cdr3_aa: CAISLQAGNTIYF
clone_size: NA; j_call: TRBJ2-7; d_call: NA; v_call: TRBV5-1; cdr3_nt: TGCGCCAGCAGCTTGGAAGGTTGGCAGGGATCCTACGAGCAGTACTTC; cdr3_aa: CASSLEGWQGSYEQYF
clone_size: NA; j_call: TRBJ1-5; d_call: NA; v_call: TRBV30; cdr3_nt: TGTGCCTGGAGTCCCCCTACAGGGAACAATCAGCCCCAGCATTTT; cdr3_aa: CAWSPPTGNNQPQHF
clone_size: once; j_call: TRBJ2-1; d_call: TRBD1; v_call: TRBV4-3; cdr3_nt: TGCGCCAGCAGCCAAGATAGGGGACAGGGGTATGAGCAGTTCTTC; cdr3_aa: CASSQDRGQGYEQFF
clone_size: NA; j_call: TRBJ2-5; d_call: NA; v_call: TRBV6-1; cdr3_nt: TGTGCCTCGTCAGGAGGGGTGGGCCAAGAGACCCAGTACTTC; cdr3_aa: CASSGGVGQETQYF
clone_size: NA; j_call: TRBJ2-1; d_call: NA; v_call: TRBV6-1; cdr3_nt: TGTGCCAGCAGTGAAGGGGGGGGGCCGAGGAATGAGCAGTTCTTC; cdr3_aa: CASSEGGGPRNEQFF
clone_size: NA; j_call: TRBJ2-5; d_call: NA; v_call: TRBV11-2; cdr3_nt: TGTGCCAGCAGCCTCGGACTTTTCCAAGAGACCCAGTACTTC; cdr3_aa: CASSLGLFQETQYF
clone_size: NA; j_call: TRBJ1-6; d_call: TRBD1; v_call: TRBV30; cdr3_nt: TGTGCCTGGACCACCAGGACAGGGGGCTATTCACCCCTCCACTTT; cdr3_aa: CAWTTRTGGYSPLHF
clone_size: NA; j_call: TRBJ2-1; d_call: TRBD1; v_call: TRBV5-1; cdr3_nt: TGCGCCAGCAGCCTGACCCTCGGGACAGCATACAATGAGCAGTTCTTC; cdr3_aa: CASSLTLGTAYNEQFF
clone_size: NA; j_call: TRBJ1-4; d_call: NA; v_call: TRBV19; cdr3_nt: TGTGCCAGTAGGGGGGCGGCTAATGAAAAACTGTTTTTT; cdr3_aa: CASRGAANEKLFF